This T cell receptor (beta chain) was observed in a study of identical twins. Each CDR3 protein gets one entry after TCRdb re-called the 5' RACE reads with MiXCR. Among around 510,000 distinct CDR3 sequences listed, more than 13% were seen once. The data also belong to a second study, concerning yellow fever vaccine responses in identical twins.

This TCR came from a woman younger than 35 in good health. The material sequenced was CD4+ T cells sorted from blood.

CDR3 amino acids: CASSKLAGADTQYF. The CDR3 DNA follows: TGTGCCAGCAGTAAGCTAGCGGGGGCAGATACGCAGTATTTT. The J gene is TRBJ2-3, the V gene TRBV27; TRBD2 aligns across 10 bases. Per the germline V gene, CDR1 is MNHEY and CDR2 is SMNVEV (reference sequence). The CDR3 has 14 amino acids. The J segment lost 4 bases and the V segment lost 5 bases, leaving 3 bases of the junction unmatched.